Below are 15 T cell receptor beta chains sequenced from a single sample in a study of T cell clusters in autoimmune cytopenias. One tube held mixed TRB-A and TRB-B primer pools for touch-down PCR. TCRdb reprocessed the multiplex PCR reads, with one entry per CDR3 protein and no DNA. This table holds about 7,400 distinct CDR3 sequences. About 39,000 genome equivalents of blood DNA were amplified for TRB. Sequencing used peripheral blood. All receptors come from a human donor with an autoimmune cytopenia or autoimmune hepatitis (not recorded which).

V is TRBV18 and J is TRBJ1-1. Germline loops: CDR1 KGHSH, CDR2 LQKENI. The CDR3 sequence is 15 residues long. The CDR3 protein is CASIPSGQFRTEAFF.

The chain has TRBV6-2 or TRBV6-3 and TRBJ1-1; TCRdb returns TRBD1, unconfirmable since there is no DNA. The V gene's germline CDR1 is MNHEY and CDR2 SVGEGT. The CDR3 length is 17 residues. The CDR3 region is CASCDGFYITGRTEAFF.

This clonotype shows up as medium-sized by frequency. V usage is TRBV7-9 and J usage is TRBJ2-7; the TRBD2 assignment by TCRdb is unverifiable without DNA. This CDR3 spans 13 amino acids. Germline assignment: CDR1 SEHNR and CDR2 FQNEAQ (reference sequence). The CDR3 loop is CASSSGLPDEQYF.

The chain links TRBV5-1 to TRBJ1-2; with no DNA, the TCRdb D assignment of TRBD1 cannot be verified. CDR3 length: 14 amino acids. CDR1 and CDR2 from the germline V gene are SGHRS and YFSETQ. CDR3 protein: CASSSGGQGARYTF.

V is TRBV12-3 or TRBV12-4 and J is TRBJ1-1; the TCRdb call, TRBD1, lacks DNA for checking. The CDR3 has 16 residues. The CDR3 loop reads CASSPGQGSGNTEAFF.

J is TRBJ2-1 and V is TRBV27; TCRdb's assignment of TRBD2 cannot be checked, as there is no DNA. This CDR3 has 21 amino acids. CDR1 is MNHEY and CDR2 is SMNVEV in the germline V gene (reference sequence). The CDR3 loop reads CASSLRPGQGLTSGRAHEQFF.

Here the CDR3 reads CASSRTSGGSYEQYF. The rearrangement uses TRBV6-1 and TRBJ2-7; TCRdb's D call of TRBD2 is untestable without DNA. This CDR3 is 15 amino acids long. CDR1 is MNHNS, CDR2 SASEGT, per germline.

The chain's CDR3 is CATSSSGSVNEQFF. The chain has TRBV24-1 and TRBJ2-1; as DNA is missing, the TRBD2 call by TCRdb cannot be tested. Looked up from germline, CDR1 is KGHDR and CDR2 is SFDVKD. This CDR3 is 14 amino acids long.

This CDR3 reads CASRPPGQANTEAFF. V is TRBV6-5 and J is TRBJ1-1; lacking DNA, the TRBD1 call made by TCRdb goes unchecked. The CDR3 is made up of 15 amino acids. Germline V gives CDR1 MNHEY, CDR2 SVGAGI.

The chain uses TRBV5-1 and TRBJ2-6. This CDR3 is built from 15 residues. Germline CDR1 and CDR2: SGHRS and YFSETQ. CDR3 sequence: CASSIESSGANVLTF.

This clonotype counts as medium-sized by frequency. J is TRBJ1-6 and V is TRBV5-4. The CDR3 contains 15 residues. Germline V lookup: CDR1 SGHNT, CDR2 YYREEE (reference sequence). Here the CDR3 reads CASSRRRTYNSPLHF.

By frequency, this clonotype is medium-sized. The chain couples TRBV7-2 to TRBJ1-6; TCRdb calls TRBD1, which cannot be checked without DNA. Germline V gene lookup returns CDR1 SGHTA and CDR2 FQGNSA. The CDR3 sequence is 14 residues long. The CDR3 loop is CASRDRGFYAPLHF. The entire variable domain, with the rest obtained from reference TRBV7-2 and TRBJ1-6, is as follows: GAGVSQSPSNKVTEKGKDVELRCDPISGHTALYWYRQSLGQGLEFLIYFQGNSAPDKSGLPSDRFSAERTGGSVSTLTIQRTQQEDSAVYLCASRDRGFYAPLHFGNGTRLTVT.

This chain links TRBV18 with TRBJ1-1; without DNA, the TCRdb call of TRBD1 cannot be checked. CDR1 is KGHSH, CDR2 LQKENI, per germline. The CDR3 length is 13 residues. The CDR3: CASSPGAPLEAFF.

Its frequency marks this clonotype as medium-sized (0.01 to 0.1%). The V call is TRBV29-1, the J call TRBJ1-4. The CDR3 has 13 residues. Germline assignment: CDR1 SQVTM and CDR2 ANQGSEA. CDR3 sequence reads: CSVEAGANEKLFF. Full variable domain (rest looked up from reference TRBV29-1 and TRBJ1-4): SAVISQKPSRDICQRGTSLTIQCQVDSQVTMMFWYRQQPGQSLTLIATANQGSEATYESGFVIDKFPISRPNLTFSTLTVSNMSPEDSSIYLCSVEAGANEKLFFGSGTQLSVL.

CDR3 sequence reads: CASSLALTGSSGYTF. V gene TRBV5-1 combines with J gene TRBJ1-2; the D call from TCRdb, TRBD1, cannot be confirmed without DNA. This CDR3 contains 15 residues. CDR1 and CDR2 (germline): SGHRS, YFSETQ.